These 20 T cell receptor beta chains were sequenced from one sample in a study of radiation and T cells in renal cell carcinoma. Assay used: immunoSEQ multiplex PCR; TCRdb lists only in-frame clones, some missing. The repertoire holds 150,000 or so clones, with roughly 90% as singletons. Indicated time point: baseline pretreatment blood. Indicated treatment: 15 Gy SBRT to primary tumor, nephrectomy 4 weeks later. The source was blood, collected from a patient whose treatment included radiotherapy and nephrectomy. The origin of the receptors is a woman aged 50 to 65 with renal cell carcinoma.

The chain recombines TRBV11-2 with TRBJ1-2; 7 nucleotides align to TRBD1. The V segment lost 5 bases and the J segment 9 bases; nucleotides outside the gene matches: 9. CDR1 is SGHAT and CDR2 is FQNNGV in the germline V gene. CDR3 length: 13 amino acids. Here the CDR3 DNA reads TGTGCCAGCAGCAACGGTCTGGGACAGAGCTACACCTTC. Protein product: CASSNGLGQSYTF.

This clone was seen once. The rearrangement joins TRBV14 to TRBJ2-5, with 9 bases matching TRBD2. Germline CDR1 reads SGHDN; CDR2 reads FVKESK. V shed 1 base, J shed 5 bases, and the junction held 5 bases outside the gene matches. The length of the CDR3 is 15 residues. The CDR3 here is CASSQVRGGAETQYF. The CDR3 nucleotides read TGTGCCAGCAGCCAAGTGCGCGGGGGGGCCGAGACCCAGTACTTC.

This chain uses TRBV2 with TRBJ2-5; 8 nucleotides match TRBD1. CDR1 SNHLY and CDR2 FYNNEI come from the germline V gene. There are 16 residues in the CDR3. The trim removed 10 bases at V and 2 bases at J, leaving 15 bases unmatched. The CDR3 region has the DNA TGTGCCAACCCAGAAAGACGACAGGGGCTACAAGAGACCCAGTACTTC. Translation gives CANPERRQGLQETQYF.

The chain links TRBV9 to TRBJ2-2; D gene ambiguous. The V and J ends lost 0 bases and 0 bases respectively, with 3 bases between them. This CDR3 region has 14 residues. CDR1 is SGDLS, CDR2 YYNGEE, per germline. Here the CDR3 reads CASSVVPNTGELFF. CDR3 coding DNA: TGTGCCAGCAGCGTAGTCCCGAACACCGGGGAGCTGTTTTTT.

The chain has TRBV29-1 and TRBJ2-3; 9 nucleotides line up with TRBD1. This CDR3 has 14 residues. V lost 6 bases, J lost 3 bases, and 7 bases stayed unmatched. CDR1 and CDR2 (germline): SQVTM, ANQGSEA. The CDR3 DNA reads TGCAGCGTCAGGGACAGGGTGCTGACAGATACGCAGTATTTT. It translates to CSVRDRVLTDTQYF.

This sequence joins TRBV5-5 and TRBJ2-7, with D maybe TRBD1 (5 bases). V was trimmed by 3 bases and J by 3 bases, leaving 16 bases between them. Germline CDR1 reads SGHKS; CDR2 reads YYEKEE (reference sequence). This CDR3 has 15 residues. The CDR3 loop reads CASSSVSGLNYEQYF. The CDR3, as DNA: TGTGCCAGCAGCTCCGTATCAGGGTTGAACTACGAGCAGTACTTC.

This chain uses TRBV28 with TRBJ1-1, with 7 nucleotides matching TRBD1. The CDR3 contains 15 residues. Germline lookup yields CDR1 MDHEN and CDR2 SYDVKM. J was trimmed by 5 bases and V by 3 bases; bases with no gene match: 9. DNA of the CDR3: TGTGCCAGCAGTTTCGGGACAGCCCGAGGTACTGAAGCTTTCTTT. Encoded protein: CASSFGTARGTEAFF. The entire variable domain, with the rest obtained from reference TRBV28 and TRBJ1-1, is as follows: DVKVTQSSRYLVKRTGEKVFLECVQDMDHENMFWYRQDPGLGLRLIYFSYDVKMKEKGDIPEGYSVSREKKERFSLILESASTNQTSMYLCASSFGTARGTEAFFGQGTRLTVV.

The genes are TRBV13 and TRBJ1-2, with D tentatively TRBD1 (6 bases). Germline-derived CDR1 and CDR2 are PRHDT and FYEKMQ (reference sequence). The V and J ends lost 5 bases and 2 bases respectively, with 12 bases between them. This CDR3 contains 14 residues. The CDR3 protein is CASSPRGGNYGYTF. The CDR3 DNA reads TGTGCCAGCAGCCCAAGGGGGGGCAACTATGGCTACACCTTC.

The chain carries TRBV6-6 and TRBJ1-4, with 7 bases lining up with TRBD1. Trimming cost V 5 bases and J 6 bases; bases outside gene matches: 9. Germline V CDR1 and CDR2: MNHNY, SVGAGI (reference sequence). This CDR3 is built from 15 residues. The CDR3 DNA follows: TGTGCCAGCAGTCTTACAGGGGTGGGGGATGAAAAACTGTTTTTT. Its protein product is CASSLTGVGDEKLFF.

The chain carries TRBV2 and TRBJ1-2, with 10 bases fitting TRBD1. The CDR3 is made up of 13 amino acids. Losses at the gene ends were 7 bases for V and 4 bases for J; bases not matched to a gene: 3. Germline CDR1 is SNHLY and CDR2 is FYNNEI. CDR3 region: CASTGDRGYGYTF. Here the CDR3 DNA reads TGTGCCAGCACCGGGGACAGGGGCTATGGCTACACCTTC.

This chain uses TRBV19 with TRBJ2-2; D gene uncertain. The CDR3 extends over 12 amino acids. The V and J ends lost 3 bases and 4 bases respectively, with 3 bases between them. Germline values: CDR1 LNHDA, CDR2 SQIVND (reference sequence). This chain's CDR3 is CASSIGTGELFF. The CDR3 coding sequence is TGTGCCAGTAGTATCGGCACCGGGGAGCTGTTTTTT. The full variable domain, in which reference TRBV19 and TRBJ2-2 provide the parts outside the CDR3, is DGGITQSPKYLFRKEGQNVTLSCEQNLNHDAMYWYRQDPGQGLRLIYYSQIVNDFQKGDIAEGYSVSREKKESFPLTVTSAQKNPTAFYLCASSIGTGELFFGEGSRLTVL.

The V and J genes are TRBV5-1 and TRBJ2-5; the D gene could be TRBD1 or TRBD2 (6 bases each). The V and J ends lost 1 base and 3 bases respectively, with 13 bases between them. The length of the CDR3 is 15 residues. Per the germline V gene, CDR1 is SGHRS and CDR2 is YFSETQ. CDR3 region: CASSLIPGAEETQYF. The CDR3 nucleotides read TGCGCCAGCAGCTTGATTCCGGGGGCCGAAGAGACCCAGTACTTC.

This chain's CDR3 is CASSLRSWRQGYEQYF. CDR3 nucleotide sequence: TGTGCCAGCAGCTTACGCAGTTGGAGGCAGGGGTACGAGCAGTACTTC. The J gene is TRBJ2-5, the V gene TRBV5-5; a possible D gene is TRBD1 (6 bases). The J call may be faulty, since TRBJ2-7 better matches the DNA end. Germline V lookup: CDR1 SGHKS, CDR2 YYEKEE (reference sequence). This CDR3 is 16 amino acids long.

The chain is built from TRBV2 and TRBJ1-2, with 9 bases that match TRBD1. There are 14 residues in the CDR3. Per the germline V gene, CDR1 is SNHLY and CDR2 is FYNNEI. J gave up 4 bases and V 6 bases, and 6 bases lay outside the gene matches. Written as DNA, the CDR3 is TGTGCCAGCAGAACCGGACAGGGGTTCTATGGCTACACCTTC. Translated: CASRTGQGFYGYTF. Full variable domain (missing parts from reference TRBV2 and TRBJ1-2): EPEVTQTPSHQVTQMGQEVILRCVPISNHLYFYWYRQILGQKVEFLVSFYNNEISEKSEIFDDQFSVERPDGSNFTLKIRSTKLEDSAMYFCASRTGQGFYGYTFGSGTRLTVV.

The V and J genes are TRBV19 and TRBJ2-2; TRBD2 is a possible D gene (6 bases). Deletions cut 10 bases from V and 2 bases from J, with 20 bases between. This CDR3 comprises 16 residues. The germline V gene has CDR1 LNHDA and CDR2 SQIVND (reference sequence). Written as DNA, the CDR3 is TGTGCCACCCGGGACCTCCGGGGGATTAACACCGGGGAGCTGTTTTTT. Protein product: CATRDLRGINTGELFF.

V usage is TRBV7-2 and J usage is TRBJ1-4; TRBD1 aligns across 7 bases. The CDR3 extends over 15 amino acids. CDR1 and CDR2 (germline): SGHTA, FQGNSA. Trimming cost V 2 bases and J 3 bases; bases outside gene matches: 3. As DNA, the CDR3 is TGTGCCAGCAGCTTATGGACAGGAGCTAATGAAAAACTGTTTTTT. It yields the protein CASSLWTGANEKLFF.

The CDR3 reads CASSLRGDLATNEKLFF. The CDR3 DNA sequence: TGTGCCAGCAGCCTCCGTGGGGACCTCGCAACTAATGAAAAACTGTTTTTT. The genes are TRBV7-2 and TRBJ1-4, with D possibly matching TRBD1 (5 bases). This CDR3 has 17 residues. Trimming took 5 bases from V and 0 from J, leaving 16 bases between them. CDR1 is SGHTA and CDR2 is FQGNSA in the germline V gene. Supplemented by reference TRBV7-2 and TRBJ1-4, the full variable domain reads GAGVSQSPSNKVTEKGKDVELRCDPISGHTALYWYRQSLGQGLEFLIYFQGNSAPDKSGLPSDRFSAERTGGSVSTLTIQRTQQEDSAVYLCASSLRGDLATNEKLFFGSGTQLSVL.

For this clone: One end of the junction varies from germline; a read error may be responsible. The V call is TRBV11-2, the J call TRBJ2-7; unclear D gene. This CDR3 contains 14 residues. Germline values: CDR1 SGHAT, CDR2 FQNNGV. The CDR3, as DNA: TGTGCCAGCACCTTAGACGGAGCCATCTACGAGCAGTACTTC. This encodes CASTLDGAIYEQYF.

The rearrangement joins TRBV10-2 to TRBJ1-3; D may be TRBD1 (5 bases). CDR1 and CDR2 (germline): WSHSY, SAAADI. Trimming cost V 6 bases and J 9 bases, with 18 bases left between them. CDR3 length equals 14 residues. The CDR3 DNA is TGCGCCAGCAGAAACGGGGCACTACCAAGCACCATATATTTT. Translated, it gives CASRNGALPSTIYF.

The rearrangement uses TRBV29-1 and TRBJ2-5, with 8 bases that match TRBD2. CDR3 size: 14 residues. Germline V lookup: CDR1 SQVTM, CDR2 ANQGSEA. CDR3 nucleotide sequence: TGCGCCGGGGGCGGGGGGCCCTACCAAGAGACCCAGTACTTC. Encoded protein: CAGGGGPYQETQYF.